The rows below give T cell receptor beta chains drawn from one sample of a study of CD8 T cells in ankylosing spondylitis. In TCRdb, the 5' RACE reads were re-called with MiXCR into one record per CDR3 protein. The sample yields 200,000 or so distinct CDR3 sequences, 10% to 15% seen once. The sequenced sample consisted of blood, either unsorted or a sorted T cell fraction (not recorded which). All receptors derive from a female donor with ankylosing spondylitis or in good health (not recorded which). Each CDR3 is given with its conserved first and last residue. The order of the fields is CDR3 DNA, CDR3 protein, V gene, J gene, clone size, D gene. A D gene is named only where the DNA matches it firmly. Size is omitted from some rows. Given values are once, few, many or a class for expanded clones.

cdr3_nt: TGTGCCAGCAGTGAAGTCGGGACAGGGAGTGAGCAGTACTTC
cdr3_aa: CASSEVGTGSEQYF
v_call: TRBV2
j_call: TRBJ2-7
clone_size: -
d_call: TRBD1

cdr3_nt: TGTGCCAGCCGTGGATTCGGGACAGGGACTGGGGAGCAGTACTTC
cdr3_aa: CASRGFGTGTGEQYF
v_call: TRBV12-3/TRBV12-4
j_call: TRBJ2-7
clone_size: many
d_call: TRBD1

cdr3_nt: TGTGCCAGCAGCTCCCGAGGGGTAGCGGGACCTTCCAATTCCTACGAGCAGTACTTC
cdr3_aa: CASSSRGVAGPSNSYEQYF
v_call: TRBV21-1
j_call: TRBJ2-7
clone_size: -
d_call: -

cdr3_nt: TGTGCCAGCAGCCCTCAGGGACAGGGTGGTCCGGTCAATGAGCAGTTCTTC
cdr3_aa: CASSPQGQGGPVNEQFF
v_call: TRBV7-3
j_call: TRBJ2-1
clone_size: -
d_call: TRBD1

cdr3_nt: TGCGCCAGCAACCAAAGACTAGCGGGAGGTCTTGATACGCAGTATTTT
cdr3_aa: CASNQRLAGGLDTQYF
v_call: TRBV5-1
j_call: TRBJ2-3
clone_size: -
d_call: TRBD2

cdr3_nt: TGTGCCTGGAGCATCTCTAGCGGGAGGGCTGCTGAGCAGTTCTTC
cdr3_aa: CAWSISSGRAAEQFF
v_call: TRBV30
j_call: TRBJ2-1
clone_size: -
d_call: TRBD2

cdr3_nt: TGTGCCAGCAGCCGGACTAGCGGGAGCGGCGAGCAGTACTTC
cdr3_aa: CASSRTSGSGEQYF
v_call: TRBV11-2
j_call: TRBJ2-7
clone_size: many
d_call: TRBD2

cdr3_nt: TGTGCCAGCAGCTCCACGGGGGACACTGAAGCTTTCTTT
cdr3_aa: CASSSTGDTEAFF
v_call: TRBV11-2
j_call: TRBJ1-1
clone_size: many
d_call: -

cdr3_nt: TGTGCCAGCAGCTTCGGCAGGGAAGAGACCCAGTACTTC
cdr3_aa: CASSFGREETQYF
v_call: TRBV7-2
j_call: TRBJ2-5
clone_size: -
d_call: -

cdr3_nt: TGTGCCAGCAGCTCGGGACTAGCGGGACGCTCCGCCAAAAACATTCAGTACTTC
cdr3_aa: CASSSGLAGRSAKNIQYF
v_call: TRBV5-6
j_call: TRBJ2-4
clone_size: many
d_call: TRBD2

cdr3_nt: TGCGCCAGCAGCCTGCTGGGACAGGGGGCCTACGAGCAGTACTTC
cdr3_aa: CASSLLGQGAYEQYF
v_call: TRBV5-1
j_call: TRBJ2-7
clone_size: many
d_call: TRBD1

cdr3_nt: TGTGCTAGGGTTGGAAGCGGGAACTACAATGAGCAGTTCTTC
cdr3_aa: CARVGSGNYNEQFF
v_call: TRBV12-5
j_call: TRBJ2-1
clone_size: few
d_call: TRBD2

cdr3_nt: TGTGCCAGCTGCCCTCGGGACGGAGCCTACAATGAGCAGTTCTTC
cdr3_aa: CASCPRDGAYNEQFF
v_call: TRBV3-1
j_call: TRBJ2-1
clone_size: few
d_call: -

cdr3_nt: TGCGCCAGCAGCTTGGCCATTATCCGACAGGGGGAAGATACGCAGTATTTT
cdr3_aa: CASSLAIIRQGEDTQYF
v_call: TRBV5-1
j_call: TRBJ2-3
clone_size: many
d_call: TRBD1

cdr3_nt: TGTGCCAGCAGTTATGGACCGGATCAATTTAATGAAAAACTGTTTTTT
cdr3_aa: CASSYGPDQFNEKLFF
v_call: TRBV12-3/TRBV12-4
j_call: TRBJ1-4
clone_size: few
d_call: -

cdr3_nt: TGTGCCAGCAGCTTGGCAGGGGATATACTCAATGGCTACACCTTC
cdr3_aa: CASSLAGDILNGYTF
v_call: TRBV5-4
j_call: TRBJ1-2
clone_size: many
d_call: -

cdr3_nt: TGTGCCAGCAGTTACTTTAGGACCATTAGCTATGGCTACACCTTC
cdr3_aa: CASSYFRTISYGYTF
v_call: TRBV12-3/TRBV12-4
j_call: TRBJ1-2
clone_size: many
d_call: -

cdr3_nt: TGTGCCAGCAGCTTGGGCTTCTCGGGCCAAGAGACCCAGTACTTC
cdr3_aa: CASSLGFSGQETQYF
v_call: TRBV5-4
j_call: TRBJ2-5
clone_size: -
d_call: -

cdr3_nt: TGTGCCAGCAACAAAGAGAATACAGCCTACAATGAGCAGTTCTTC
cdr3_aa: CASNKENTAYNEQFF
v_call: TRBV7-9
j_call: TRBJ2-1
clone_size: -
d_call: -

cdr3_nt: TGTGCCAGCAGTACCCCCCGGAGTAACTATGGCTACACCTTC
cdr3_aa: CASSTPRSNYGYTF
v_call: TRBV28
j_call: TRBJ1-2
clone_size: many
d_call: -

cdr3_nt: TGCAGTGCTAGATCGGACGGGAACACTGAAGCTTTCTTT
cdr3_aa: CSARSDGNTEAFF
v_call: TRBV20-1
j_call: TRBJ1-1
clone_size: once
d_call: -

cdr3_nt: TGCAGTGCGACCCCGGGACAGGGGCGAGGCTCGTACCAAGAGACCCAGTACTTC
cdr3_aa: CSATPGQGRGSYQETQYF
v_call: TRBV20-1
j_call: TRBJ2-5
clone_size: many
d_call: TRBD1

cdr3_nt: TGTGCCAGCAGCCCAAAATCGGGGTATGAGGCTAACTATGGCTACACCTTC
cdr3_aa: CASSPKSGYEANYGYTF
v_call: TRBV7-9
j_call: TRBJ1-2
clone_size: many
d_call: -

cdr3_nt: TGTGCCAGCAGCTTAATCACGGCGGAGCAGTATTTT
cdr3_aa: CASSLITAEQYF
v_call: TRBV7-9
j_call: TRBJ2-3
clone_size: many
d_call: -

cdr3_nt: TGCGCCAGCAGCCGAATCGGGAGAATGACCGGGGAGCTGTTTTTT
cdr3_aa: CASSRIGRMTGELFF
v_call: TRBV5-1
j_call: TRBJ2-2
clone_size: few
d_call: -

cdr3_nt: TGTGCCAGCAAGTTAGCGGGAGATCGCTACAATGAGCAGTTCTTC
cdr3_aa: CASKLAGDRYNEQFF
v_call: TRBV11-2
j_call: TRBJ2-1
clone_size: many
d_call: TRBD2

cdr3_nt: TGCGCCAGCAGCATTACGTGGGACAGGGGGACCTACGAGCAGTACTTC
cdr3_aa: CASSITWDRGTYEQYF
v_call: TRBV5-1
j_call: TRBJ2-7
clone_size: many
d_call: TRBD1

cdr3_nt: TGCGCCAGCAGCTTGGGAGGGGTTAGGGGCACAGATACGCAGTATTTT
cdr3_aa: CASSLGGVRGTDTQYF
v_call: TRBV5-1
j_call: TRBJ2-3
clone_size: few
d_call: -

cdr3_nt: TGTGCCAGCTCCTATACACCAGGCGGGACTGAAGCTTTCTTT
cdr3_aa: CASSYTPGGTEAFF
v_call: TRBV18
j_call: TRBJ1-1
clone_size: few
d_call: -

cdr3_nt: TGTGCCAGCAGAGGCCGAGAGTTGGGGCAGCCCCAGCATTTT
cdr3_aa: CASRGRELGQPQHF
v_call: TRBV12-3/TRBV12-4
j_call: TRBJ1-5
clone_size: many
d_call: -

cdr3_nt: TGTGCCAGCAGTTGGGGCCAGCGGTATGAAAAACTGTTTTTT
cdr3_aa: CASSWGQRYEKLFF
v_call: TRBV27
j_call: TRBJ1-4
clone_size: -
d_call: -

cdr3_nt: TGTGCCAGCAGGCGATCCGGGACAGGGGCACACAATGAGCAGTTCTTC
cdr3_aa: CASRRSGTGAHNEQFF
v_call: TRBV6-2/TRBV6-3
j_call: TRBJ2-1
clone_size: many
d_call: TRBD1

cdr3_nt: TGCGCCAGCAGCCCCGAACCGGGACTAGCGACAACAGATACGCAGTATTTT
cdr3_aa: CASSPEPGLATTDTQYF
v_call: TRBV5-1
j_call: TRBJ2-3
clone_size: few
d_call: TRBD2

cdr3_nt: TGTGCCAGCAGTCAAAGCACAGATACGCAGTATTTT
cdr3_aa: CASSQSTDTQYF
v_call: TRBV27
j_call: TRBJ2-3
clone_size: many
d_call: -

cdr3_nt: TGTGCCAGCAGTGACCATTGGACAGGGGGCAGGGAGACCCAGTACTTC
cdr3_aa: CASSDHWTGGRETQYF
v_call: TRBV25-1
j_call: TRBJ2-5
clone_size: -
d_call: TRBD1

cdr3_nt: TGTGCCAGCCTCCAACGGGTCACTGAAGCTTTCTTT
cdr3_aa: CASLQRVTEAFF
v_call: TRBV12-3/TRBV12-4
j_call: TRBJ1-1
clone_size: many
d_call: -

cdr3_nt: TGCAGCGTTGGGGGTGGCAGGGGCAACACTGAAGCTTTCTTT
cdr3_aa: CSVGGGRGNTEAFF
v_call: TRBV29-1
j_call: TRBJ1-1
clone_size: few
d_call: -

cdr3_nt: TGTGCCAGCAGCCTACCCGACATCGCGAACACTGAAGCTTTCTTT
cdr3_aa: CASSLPDIANTEAFF
v_call: TRBV13
j_call: TRBJ1-1
clone_size: -
d_call: -

cdr3_nt: TGTGCCAGCAGTCCCACCGTGTGGACTGAAGCTTTCTTT
cdr3_aa: CASSPTVWTEAFF
v_call: TRBV6-2/TRBV6-3
j_call: TRBJ1-1
clone_size: once
d_call: -

cdr3_nt: TGCGCCAGCAGCCTAGGTAGCAATGAGCAGTTCTTC
cdr3_aa: CASSLGSNEQFF
v_call: TRBV5-1
j_call: TRBJ2-1
clone_size: many
d_call: -

cdr3_nt: TGCAGCGTTGTAACCTCCTACGAGCAGTACTTC
cdr3_aa: CSVVTSYEQYF
v_call: TRBV29-1
j_call: TRBJ2-7
clone_size: many
d_call: -

cdr3_nt: TGCGCCAGCAGCGTGGAGGCAGGGATGGCGACCCAGTACTTC
cdr3_aa: CASSVEAGMATQYF
v_call: TRBV5-1
j_call: TRBJ2-5
clone_size: many
d_call: -

cdr3_nt: TGCAGTGCGAGCCTCGCCACCGGGCTTGGCTACACCTTC
cdr3_aa: CSASLATGLGYTF
v_call: TRBV20-1
j_call: TRBJ1-2
clone_size: many
d_call: -

cdr3_nt: TGTGCCAGTAGTATCCTTGACACTGAGGTAATACCCCAGCATTTT
cdr3_aa: CASSILDTEVIPQHF
v_call: TRBV19
j_call: TRBJ1-5
clone_size: -
d_call: -

cdr3_nt: TGTGCCAGCAGCTTAGCCCCGGGACATAATTCACCCCTCCACTTT
cdr3_aa: CASSLAPGHNSPLHF
v_call: TRBV7-2
j_call: TRBJ1-6
clone_size: many
d_call: -

cdr3_nt: TGCAGTGCTGGAGCCCCGATATACAATGAGCAGTTCTTC
cdr3_aa: CSAGAPIYNEQFF
v_call: TRBV20-1
j_call: TRBJ2-1
clone_size: -
d_call: -

cdr3_nt: TGTGCCAGCAGCTTAGATCGTAATAGGGTCCGCGAGCAGTACTTC
cdr3_aa: CASSLDRNRVREQYF
v_call: TRBV11-2
j_call: TRBJ2-7
clone_size: -
d_call: -